These 19 T cell receptor beta chains were all obtained from the same sample, sequenced in a study of T cell responses to AZD1222 COVID-19 vaccine. Using immunoSEQ multiplex PCR, the repertoire was profiled, and TCRdb retains in-frame clones only, with some absent. The profile shows fewer than 150,000 clones, approximately 93% of them singletons. The material was peripheral blood, obtained on day 0 of AZD1222 vaccination. The receptors originated from an adult in good health.

The chain has TRBV7-3 and TRBJ2-7; TRBD1 might be the D (5 bases). Trimming removed 4 bases from V and 6 bases from J, with 19 bases in between. This CDR3 comprises 15 residues. Germline CDR1 and CDR2: SGHTA and FQGTGA. The CDR3 here is CASSSTASPFSEQYF. CDR3 bases: TGTGCCAGCAGCTCGACAGCTTCGCCCTTCTCCGAGCAGTACTTC.

This chain uses TRBV4-1 with TRBJ1-1; 7 bases match TRBD1. After removal of 4 bases from V and 2 bases from J, the junction contained 7 bases not matched to a gene. Germline-derived CDR1 and CDR2 are MGHRA and YSYEKL. This CDR3 spans 15 amino acids. Written as DNA, the CDR3 is TGCGCCAGCAGCCCCCGACAGGGATCAAACACTGAAGCTTTCTTT. It is translated as CASSPRQGSNTEAFF.

The chain recombines TRBV28 with TRBJ2-5, with D possibly matching TRBD2 (7 bases). Looked up from germline, CDR1 is MDHEN and CDR2 is SYDVKM. The CDR3 is made up of 14 amino acids. V was pared by 4 bases and J by 0 bases, with 9 bases between. CDR3 protein: CASSSGGHQETQYF. The CDR3 DNA follows: TGTGCCAGCAGTTCCGGGGGGCACCAAGAGACCCAGTACTTC.

The V gene is TRBV19, the J gene TRBJ1-5; possibly TRBD1 for D (6 bases). The germline V and J ends were trimmed by 7 bases and 7 bases, with 23 bases remaining between them. There are 16 residues in the CDR3. Germline lookup yields CDR1 LNHDA and CDR2 SQIVND (reference sequence). CDR3 sequence: CASTLKGVGFGQPQHF. Here the CDR3 DNA reads TGTGCCAGTACTTTAAAGGGGGTGGGATTCGGGCAGCCCCAGCATTTT.

The rearrangement uses TRBV5-5 and TRBJ2-2; 7 bases map to TRBD2. Germline V gene lookup returns CDR1 SGHKS and CDR2 YYEKEE (reference sequence). J gave up 1 base and V 0 bases, and 3 bases lay outside the gene matches. This CDR3 has 16 residues. CDR3 DNA sequence: TGTGCCAGCAGCTTGGGGGCTAGCGGGAACACCGGGGAGCTGTTTTTT. This translates into CASSLGASGNTGELFF.

This clone occurred once. Here the CDR3 reads CASSLQGADTGELFF. CDR3 sequence (DNA): TGCGCCAGCAGCCTACAGGGGGCTGACACCGGGGAGCTGTTTTTT. The rearrangement joins TRBV5-1 to TRBJ2-2, with 9 bases matching TRBD1. V lost 4 bases and J lost 3; bases outside the gene matches: 4. From germline, CDR1 is SGHRS and CDR2 YFSETQ. There are 15 residues in the CDR3.

J is TRBJ1-1 and V is TRBV6-5, with TRBD1 matching 8 bases. This CDR3 has 15 residues. Germline lookup yields CDR1 MNHEY and CDR2 SVGAGI. J was trimmed by 4 bases and V by 2 bases; bases with no gene match: 6. The CDR3 DNA reads TGTGCCAGCAGTTACCAGGGACAGGAAGGCACTGAAGCTTTCTTT. Protein product: CASSYQGQEGTEAFF.

V and J are TRBV7-2 and TRBJ1-2; D not certain. Germline V lookup: CDR1 SGHTA, CDR2 FQGNSA. The germline V and J ends were trimmed by 3 bases and 6 bases, with 11 bases remaining between them. The CDR3 totals 13 residues. The CDR3 region has the DNA TGTGCCAGCAGCTTCTTGAGCTCGAATGGCTACACCTTC. Translated, it gives CASSFLSSNGYTF.

The rearrangement uses TRBV9 and TRBJ1-2; TRBD1 agrees at 7 bases. CDR1 and CDR2 (germline): SGDLS, YYNGEE. CDR3 size: 16 residues. Trimming at V came to 3 bases and at J to 1 base, leaving 9 bases not matched to a gene. The CDR3, as DNA: TGTGCCAGCAGCGCTTACAGGGGACAGATTAACTATGGCTACACCTTC. Protein product: CASSAYRGQINYGYTF.

This sequence joins TRBV28 and TRBJ1-2, with 8 bases matching TRBD1. Germline V gene sequence: CDR1 MDHEN, CDR2 SYDVKM. The CDR3 totals 16 residues. Trimming at V came to 5 bases and at J to 2 bases, leaving 10 bases not matched to a gene. This CDR3 reads CASSMGQERVNYGYTF. The DNA of the CDR3 is TGTGCCAGCAGTATGGGACAGGAGCGCGTGAACTATGGCTACACCTTC.

The V gene is TRBV20-1, the J gene TRBJ1-5; possible D gene TRBD1, 5 bases. CDR3 length equals 17 residues. V dropped 3 bases and J dropped 1 base, with 19 bases sitting between them. Germline V CDR1 and CDR2: DFQATT, SNEGSKA (reference sequence). The DNA for the CDR3 is TGCAGTGCTAGTCGGGGCAGGCTGGGCTCAAGCAATCAGCCCCAGCATTTT. Residues: CSASRGRLGSSNQPQHF.

This rearrangement joins TRBV11-3 to TRBJ2-3; the D is unclear. Germline V CDR1 and CDR2: SGHNT, YENEEA. Trimming removed 8 bases at V and 1 base at J, with 16 bases between. The length of the CDR3 is 15 residues. The CDR3 DNA follows: TGTGCCAGCGCCTTGGGTCGATACGGCACAGATACGCAGTATTTT. Protein sequence: CASALGRYGTDTQYF.

The chain joins TRBV19 to TRBJ2-2, with D perhaps matching TRBD1 (5 bases). V was pared by 7 bases and J by 0 bases, with 15 bases between. CDR3 length equals 16 residues. Germline CDR1 LNHDA, CDR2 SQIVND (reference sequence). Here the CDR3 reads CASTLDTRPNTGELFF. The CDR3 nucleotides are TGTGCCAGTACCTTGGACACCCGGCCGAACACCGGGGAGCTGTTTTTT.

The chain employs TRBV12-5 and TRBJ2-1; 7 bases agree with TRBD1. The length of the CDR3 is 13 residues. Germline V gene sequence: CDR1 LGHNT, CDR2 FRNRAP. The trim removed 7 bases at V and 9 bases at J, leaving 9 bases unmatched. The CDR3, as DNA: TGTGCTAGTGCCCAAGGACAGGTGGGTGAGCAGTTCTTC. Amino acids: CASAQGQVGEQFF.

The chain carries TRBV7-2 and TRBJ2-1; no firm D call. V was pared by 1 base and J by 9 bases, with 10 bases between. The germline gives CDR1 SGHTA, CDR2 FQGNSA. This CDR3 has 13 amino acids. Here the CDR3 reads CASSLVGVTEQFF. CDR3 nucleotide sequence: TGTGCCAGCAGCTTAGTTGGAGTCACTGAGCAGTTCTTC.

CDR3: CASRGLAGRDTQYF. CDR3 in DNA: TGTGCCAGCAGGGGACTAGCGGGCCGCGATACGCAGTATTTT. The V gene is TRBV25-1, the J gene TRBJ2-3; 12 bases align to TRBD2. J gave up 6 bases and V 6 bases, and 4 bases lay outside the gene matches. The V gene's germline CDR1 is MGHDK and CDR2 SYGVNS. The CDR3 is 14 amino acids.

V gene TRBV5-1 combines with J gene TRBJ1-1; a weak D match, TRBD1 (6 bases). CDR1 and CDR2 (germline): SGHRS, YFSETQ. Trimming removed 4 bases at V and 4 bases at J, with 17 bases between. The length of the CDR3 is 15 residues. CDR3 sequence reads: CASSPLGQTLTEAFF. CDR3 sequence (DNA): TGCGCCAGCAGCCCCCTTGGACAGACCCTCACTGAAGCTTTCTTT.

The gene calls are TRBV19 and TRBJ1-5, with TRBD1 matching over 7 bases. The length of the CDR3 is 14 residues. J lost 5 bases, V lost 2 bases, and 3 bases had no gene match. Germline assignment: CDR1 LNHDA and CDR2 SQIVND (reference sequence). This CDR3 is CASSIQGQDQPQHF. CDR3 in DNA: TGTGCCAGTAGTATACAAGGACAGGATCAGCCCCAGCATTTT.

In its sample, this clone was seen once. The genes are TRBV12-3 or TRBV12-4 and TRBJ1-1; no definite D call. The V end was cut by 6 bases, the J end by 0 bases, with 8 bases between. The CDR3 runs 13 residues. In nucleotides, the CDR3 is TGTGCCAGCAGCCCCCACCTGAACACTGAAGCTTTCTTT. Translated, it gives CASSPHLNTEAFF.